What follows are 24 T cell receptor beta chains derived from one specimen sequenced in a study of cytomegalovirus exposure and HLA in healthy donors. Profiling relied on immunoSEQ multiplex PCR, and the TCRdb table lists in-frame clones only, not all of them. Of fewer than 150,000 clones in the sample, around 80% were seen once. Sample: PBMCs. These TCRs come from a man aged 30 to 39 in good health and CMV-seropositive.

The V call is TRBV29-1, the J call TRBJ2-1; 8 nucleotides match TRBD1. This CDR3 comprises 15 residues. V lost 3 bases, J lost 1 base, and 5 bases stayed unmatched. Germline V gene data show CDR1 as SQVTM and CDR2 as ANQGSEA. CDR3 in amino acids: CSVEGTGDSYNEQFF. In DNA form, the CDR3 reads TGCAGCGTTGAGGGGACAGGAGATTCCTACAATGAGCAGTTCTTC.

V usage is TRBV27 and J usage is TRBJ2-4; 9 bases map to TRBD1. CDR1 is MNHEY and CDR2 is SMNVEV in the germline V gene (reference sequence). With 5 bases clipped from V and 1 base from J, the junction kept 6 bases outside the gene matches. The CDR3 runs to 16 residues. CDR3 loop: CASSPQGAGAKNIQYF. CDR3 sequence (DNA): TGTGCCAGCAGTCCACAGGGGGCGGGGGCCAAAAACATTCAGTACTTC.

The sample holds a few counts of this clone. CDR3 DNA: TGTGCCACCGAGGGGGAATTCGCCATATATTTT. It translates to CATEGEFAIYF. The V and J genes are TRBV28 and TRBJ1-3; D may be TRBD1 (6 bases). Germline V lookup: CDR1 MDHEN, CDR2 SYDVKM. Trimming took 10 bases from V and 11 from J, leaving 15 bases between them. CDR3 length: 11 residues.

This chain joins TRBV5-1 and TRBJ2-7; tentatively, D is TRBD2 (6 bases). Germline V gene sequence: CDR1 SGHRS, CDR2 YFSETQ. The CDR3 contains 14 residues. Trimming removed 4 bases from V and 6 bases from J, with 17 bases in between. The CDR3 reads CASSPGTVVSEQYF. In nucleotides, the CDR3 is TGCGCCAGCAGCCCGGGGACTGTCGTTAGCGAGCAGTACTTC.

The genes are TRBV10-3 and TRBJ2-1, with 9 nucleotides matching TRBD2. The germline V gene encodes CDR1 ENHRY and CDR2 SYGVKD. With V trimmed by 0 bases and J by 10 bases, 7 bases remained unmatched. The CDR3 is 15 amino acids. This CDR3 is CAISESGSGSWEQFF. The CDR3 coding sequence is TGTGCCATCAGTGAGTCTGGTAGCGGGAGTTGGGAGCAGTTCTTC.

This chain uses TRBV11-3 with TRBJ2-1; perhaps TRBD1 as D (6 bases). There are 13 residues in the CDR3. Germline V gene sequence: CDR1 SGHNT, CDR2 YENEEA. The ends were cut back, 5 bases at V and 4 bases at J, with 9 bases in the middle. CDR3 coding DNA: TGTGCCAGCAGCATCGGACAGTACAATGAGCAGTTCTTC. Translated: CASSIGQYNEQFF.

V gene TRBV5-1 combines with J gene TRBJ1-1; possible D gene TRBD1, 5 bases. The CDR3 is made up of 15 amino acids. V was cut by 4 bases and J by 3 bases, with 16 bases left in between. CDR1 is SGHRS, CDR2 YFSETQ, per germline. CDR3 DNA sequence: TGCGCCAGCAGCAGACAGCCGGGAGGGGACACTGAAGCTTTCTTT. Its translation: CASSRQPGGDTEAFF.

The chain joins TRBV5-1 to TRBJ1-1, with D uncertain. Trimming took off 0 bases at V and 1 base at J, with 7 bases between the two ends. CDR1 SGHRS and CDR2 YFSETQ come from the germline V gene. This CDR3 region has 14 residues. The CDR3 nucleotides are TGCGCCAGCAGCTTGGACAGCAGGAACACTGAAGCTTTCTTT. Translation gives CASSLDSRNTEAFF.

The chain is built from TRBV5-6 and TRBJ2-4, with 10 bases matching TRBD1. The CDR3 has 16 amino acids. J was trimmed by 2 bases and V by 4 bases; bases with no gene match: 6. CDR1 and CDR2 (germline): SGHDT, YYEEEE. In DNA, the CDR3 is TGTGCCAGCAGCCCGGACAGGGGGTTTTCCAAAAACATTCAGTACTTC. Encoded protein: CASSPDRGFSKNIQYF. Drawing the rest from reference TRBV5-6 and TRBJ2-4, the complete variable domain is DAGVTQSPTHLIKTRGQQVTLRCSPKSGHDTVSWYQQALGQGPQFIFQYYEEEERQRGNFPDRFSGHQFPNYSSELNVNALLLGDSALYLCASSPDRGFSKNIQYFGAGTRLSVL.

The V and J genes are TRBV14 and TRBJ2-7, with D possibly matching TRBD2 (5 bases). CDR1 is SGHDN and CDR2 is FVKESK in the germline V gene. The CDR3 spans 13 residues. V lost 4 bases to trimming and J lost 7 bases, with 14 bases between them. CDR3 loop: CASSPVARREQYF. CDR3 DNA: TGTGCCAGCAGCCCGGTAGCCCGGAGGGAGCAGTACTTC.

The chain combines TRBV27 with TRBJ2-1; 14 bases align to TRBD2. Germline-derived CDR1 and CDR2 are MNHEY and SMNVEV (reference sequence). The CDR3 is made up of 15 amino acids. Trimming cost V 2 bases and J 9 bases; bases outside gene matches: 3. As DNA, the CDR3 is TGTGCCAGCAGTTTAGGGACTAGCGGGGGCGGTGAGCAGTTCTTC. Amino acids: CASSLGTSGGGEQFF.

The rearrangement uses TRBV6-1 and TRBJ2-7; TRBD1 matches at 9 bases. From germline, CDR1 is MNHNS and CDR2 SASEGT. This CDR3 is 15 amino acids long. Losses at the gene ends were 5 bases for V and 5 bases for J; bases not matched to a gene: 10. CDR3 residues: CASSNTDRGKNEQYF. CDR3 DNA sequence: TGTGCCAGCAGTAATACTGACAGGGGGAAAAACGAGCAGTACTTC.

The rearrangement links TRBV10-1 to TRBJ1-2; 7 bases align to TRBD1. The CDR3 is 18 amino acids. Germline CDR1 reads WNHNN; CDR2 reads SYGVQD (reference sequence). With V trimmed by 2 bases and J by 6 bases, 18 bases remained unmatched. The CDR3 spells CASSEPDIPGQIWHGYTF. CDR3 coding DNA: TGCGCCAGCAGTGAGCCAGATATTCCGGGACAGATCTGGCATGGCTACACCTTC.

The rearrangement joins TRBV11-2 to TRBJ1-4; a weak D match, TRBD1 (5 bases). The ends were cut back, 1 base at V and 8 bases at J, with 14 bases in the middle. This CDR3 comprises 15 residues. Germline loops: CDR1 SGHAT, CDR2 FQNNGV. CDR3 sequence: CASSLGPWEGEKLFF. The CDR3 coding sequence is TGTGCCAGCAGCTTAGGTCCGTGGGAGGGGGAAAAACTGTTTTTT.

CDR3 coding DNA: TGTGCCAGTAGTATTAGGCAGGGGCAGTTCTATGGCTACACCTTC. Its protein is CASSIRQGQFYGYTF. V gene TRBV19 combines with J gene TRBJ1-2; possibly TRBD1 for D (6 bases). Germline assignment: CDR1 LNHDA and CDR2 SQIVND (reference sequence). The V gene lost 3 bases and the J gene lost 4 bases, with 15 bases spanning the gap. The CDR3 extends over 15 amino acids.

This clone was seen just once. The chain couples TRBV4-2 to TRBJ2-2, with D possibly matching TRBD2 (6 bases). V lost 3 bases and J lost 7, with 15 bases in between. Looked up from germline, CDR1 is LGHNA and CDR2 is YNFKEQ. The CDR3 covers 15 residues. In nucleotides, the CDR3 is TGTGCCAGCAGCCAGCGGGACTCCCTCGGCGGGGAGCTGTTTTTT. It is translated as CASSQRDSLGGELFF.

This sequence joins TRBV7-2 and TRBJ2-3; no reliable D call. With 5 bases removed from V and 5 bases from J, the gap between germline ends came to 11 bases. There are 13 residues in the CDR3. The germline gives CDR1 SGHTA, CDR2 FQGNSA. The CDR3 loop reads CASSGLIGDTQYF. The CDR3 DNA reads as TGTGCCAGCAGCGGGCTCATTGGAGATACGCAGTATTTT.

The gene calls are TRBV5-6 and TRBJ1-2; 9 bases agree with TRBD1. Germline loops: CDR1 SGHDT, CDR2 YYEEEE. The CDR3 is 16 residues long. V was clipped by 0 bases and J by 0 bases; unmatched bases: 3. The CDR3 sequence is CASSLARDRANYGYTF. The CDR3 DNA reads TGTGCCAGCAGCTTGGCTCGGGACAGGGCTAACTATGGCTACACCTTC. Combining the CDR3 with reference TRBV5-6 and TRBJ1-2 gives the whole variable domain DAGVTQSPTHLIKTRGQQVTLRCSPKSGHDTVSWYQQALGQGPQFIFQYYEEEERQRGNFPDRFSGHQFPNYSSELNVNALLLGDSALYLCASSLARDRANYGYTFGSGTRLTVV.

The chain is built from TRBV29-1 and TRBJ2-3; 11 nucleotides line up with TRBD2. Germline CDR1 and CDR2: SQVTM and ANQGSEA. J lost 2 bases, V lost 0 bases, and 16 bases had no gene match. The CDR3 sequence is 20 residues long. The CDR3 spells CSVEDLRLAGGWANTDTQYF. CDR3 DNA: TGCAGCGTTGAAGATCTAAGGCTAGCGGGAGGATGGGCGAACACAGATACGCAGTATTTT.

J is TRBJ2-1 and V is TRBV5-5; 11 bases align to TRBD2. From germline, CDR1 is SGHKS and CDR2 YYEKEE (reference sequence). Germline trimming cut 4 bases from V and 5 bases from J; bases unmatched to any gene: 5. The CDR3 is 15 amino acids. CDR3 sequence (DNA): TGTGCCAGCAGCGGAACTAGCGGGGGAAACAATGAGCAGTTCTTC. Translated: CASSGTSGGNNEQFF.

This chain connects TRBV5-1 to TRBJ2-7; D unclear. The V end lost 4 bases, the J end lost 0 bases, and 11 bases lay between the germline ends. CDR3 length: 14 amino acids. Germline V CDR1 and CDR2: SGHRS, YFSETQ. CDR3 residues: CASSLIMSSYEQYF. The CDR3 nucleotides read TGCGCCAGCAGCCTGATTATGAGCTCCTACGAGCAGTACTTC.

This clone was counted only a few times. The chain carries TRBV7-9 and TRBJ1-1, with D perhaps TRBD1 (5 bases). Germline CDR1 reads SEHNR; CDR2 reads FQNEAQ (reference sequence). Trimming shortened V by 4 bases and J by 8 bases, and 14 bases separated the two germline ends. CDR3 length: 13 residues. The CDR3 DNA reads as TGTGCCAGCAGCTCGGGGGGAGGGGCCGAAGCTTTCTTT. Protein product: CASSSGGGAEAFF.

The J gene is TRBJ2-7, the V gene TRBV5-3, with a tentative D call TRBD2 (6 bases). TRBV5-3 is noted as an ORF with a role that remains uncertain. CDR3 size: 14 residues. V was cut by 4 bases and J by 2 bases, with 13 bases left in between. The CDR3 coding sequence is TGTGCCAGAAGCCTGGACTACACGGCCTACGAGCAGTACTTC. Translating it yields CARSLDYTAYEQYF.

This chain connects TRBV9 to TRBJ2-2, with D possibly being TRBD2 (5 bases). This CDR3 is 15 amino acids long. The V and J ends lost 4 bases and 7 bases respectively, with 17 bases between them. Germline CDR1 SGDLS, CDR2 YYNGEE. The CDR3 sequence: CASSSLAGMGGELFF. The CDR3 bases are TGTGCCAGCAGCTCCCTCGCCGGGATGGGCGGGGAGCTGTTTTTT.